This T cell receptor (beta chain) was sequenced for a study of T cell responses to AZD1222 COVID-19 vaccine. Here immunoSEQ multiplex PCR was the method, and the copy in TCRdb shows in-frame clones only, minus some. The table lists some 150,000 clones, more than 85% of them singletons, with 1.5% to 2% in the top ten. CDR1 MNHEY and CDR2 SVGAGI come from the germline V gene. The CDR3 has 15 amino acids. V lost 7 bases to trimming and J lost 3 bases, with 18 bases between them. Sequencing was performed on peripheral blood, taken on day 0 of AZD1222 vaccination. The chain couples TRBV6-5 to TRBJ1-1; D ambiguous. This sequence was found in an adult in good health. CDR3 nucleotide sequence: TGTGCCAGCACACCACGGGGTGGATGGGACACTGAAGCTTTCTTT. This codes for CASTPRGGWDTEAFF.